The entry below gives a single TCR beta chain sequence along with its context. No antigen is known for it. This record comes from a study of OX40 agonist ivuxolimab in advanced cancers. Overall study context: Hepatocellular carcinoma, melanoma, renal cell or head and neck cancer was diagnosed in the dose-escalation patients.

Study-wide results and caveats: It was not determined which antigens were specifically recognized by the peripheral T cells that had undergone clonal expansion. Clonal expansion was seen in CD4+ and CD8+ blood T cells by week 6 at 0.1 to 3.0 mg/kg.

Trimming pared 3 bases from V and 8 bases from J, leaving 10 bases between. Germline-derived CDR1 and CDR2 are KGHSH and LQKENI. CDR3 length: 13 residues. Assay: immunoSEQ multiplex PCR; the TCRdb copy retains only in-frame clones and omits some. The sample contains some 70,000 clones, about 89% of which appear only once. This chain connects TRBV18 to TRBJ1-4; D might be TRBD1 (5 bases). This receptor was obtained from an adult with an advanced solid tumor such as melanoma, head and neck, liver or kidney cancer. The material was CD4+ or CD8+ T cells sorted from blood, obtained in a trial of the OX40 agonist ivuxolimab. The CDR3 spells CASSPAGGEKLFF. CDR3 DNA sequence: TGTGCCAGCTCACCCGCCGGGGGGGAAAAACTGTTTTTT.